This passage covers 23 T cell receptor beta chains from one sample sequenced in a study of graft-versus-host responses after intestinal transplantation. Lamina propria and intraepithelial lymphocytes were released by processing graft tissue. Assay used: immunoSEQ multiplex PCR; TCRdb lists only in-frame clones, some missing. Of 3,000 to 4,000 clones detected, over 75% appear once; the ten largest clones hold around 5%. Sample: ileum tissue, taken roughly 660 days after intestinal transplant. The source of these receptors is a human patient who received an intestinal transplant, so some T cells may come from the graft donor.

The chain employs TRBV4-2 and TRBJ2-2; D gene uncertain. The ends were cut back, 0 bases at V and 7 bases at J, with 3 bases in the middle. This CDR3 region has 12 residues. Germline values: CDR1 LGHNA, CDR2 YNFKEQ. Written as DNA, the CDR3 is TGTGCCAGCAGCCAAGATTACGGGGAGCTGTTTTTT. It is translated as CASSQDYGELFF.

The J gene is TRBJ1-3, the V gene TRBV9, with TRBD1 identical over 7 bases. Losses at the gene ends were 0 bases for V and 4 bases for J; bases not matched to a gene: 7. This CDR3 region has 16 residues. CDR1 is SGDLS, CDR2 YYNGEE, per germline. The CDR3 sequence: CASSVESRGLGNTIYF. The CDR3 coding sequence is TGTGCCAGCAGCGTAGAAAGTAGGGGGCTAGGAAACACCATATATTTT.

The V gene is TRBV7-9, the J gene TRBJ2-5; 8 bases line up with TRBD2. With 8 bases clipped from V and 0 bases from J, the junction kept 2 bases outside the gene matches. CDR1 and CDR2 (germline): SEHNR, FQNEAQ (reference sequence). There are 13 residues in the CDR3. CDR3 loop: CASVSGDQETQYF. CDR3 nucleotide sequence: TGTGCCAGCGTTAGCGGGGACCAAGAGACCCAGTACTTC.

V and J are TRBV27 and TRBJ2-5; no clear D gene. The DNA matches TRBJ2-7 better at its end, which makes the J call doubtful. CDR3 length equals 15 residues. CDR1 MNHEY and CDR2 SMNVEV come from the germline V gene (reference sequence). CDR3 sequence: CASSLSGGGAYEQYF. DNA for the CDR3: TGTGCCAGCAGTTTATCAGGCGGTGGGGCCTACGAGCAGTACTTC.

The chain couples TRBV5-1 to TRBJ1-4; 7 bases are a match to TRBD1. Trimming removed 4 bases from V and 3 bases from J; junction bases left unmatched: 6. The CDR3 loop spans 15 amino acids. The germline V gene has CDR1 SGHRS and CDR2 YFSETQ. The chain's CDR3 is CASSRPGQPNEKLFF. CDR3 coding DNA: TGCGCCAGCAGCCGACCGGGACAGCCTAATGAAAAACTGTTTTTT. Supplemented by reference TRBV5-1 and TRBJ1-4, the full variable domain reads KAGVTQTPRYLIKTRGQQVTLSCSPISGHRSVSWYQQTPGQGLQFLFEYFSETQRNKGNFPGRFSGRQFSNSRSEMNVSTLELGDSALYLCASSRPGQPNEKLFFGSGTQLSVL.

V usage is TRBV6-6 and J usage is TRBJ2-5; no clear D. Trimming took 8 bases from V and 5 from J, leaving 12 bases between them. Germline CDR1 reads MNHNY; CDR2 reads SVGAGI (reference sequence). This CDR3 is 12 amino acids long. In DNA, the CDR3 is TGTGCCAGCTGCGAAGGGCGGGAGACCCAGTACTTC. This encodes CASCEGRETQYF.

The chain employs TRBV5-5 and TRBJ2-4; D gene ambiguous. In germline, CDR1 is SGHKS, CDR2 YYEKEE (reference sequence). This CDR3 has 14 amino acids. Trimming stripped 1 base from V and 0 bases from J, with 5 bases between. The DNA of the CDR3 is TGTGCCAGCAGCTTGACACTAGCCAAAAACATTCAGTACTTC. This gives the protein CASSLTLAKNIQYF.

The chain joins TRBV6-4 to TRBJ2-1; 8 nucleotides align to TRBD2. The trim removed 6 bases at V and 7 bases at J, leaving 11 bases unmatched. The CDR3 spans 15 residues. Germline loops: CDR1 MRHNA, CDR2 SNTAGT. The CDR3 DNA is TGTGCCAGCAGCCAGGGGCTAGCGGGCTATAATGAGCAGTTCTTC. Translation gives CASSQGLAGYNEQFF.

This CDR3 reads CASSLLQGYEQYF. DNA of the CDR3: TGTGCCAGCAGCCTCCTACAGGGCTACGAGCAGTACTTC. J is TRBJ2-7 and V is TRBV7-3, with D possibly matching TRBD1 (6 bases). The V gene's germline CDR1 is SGHTA and CDR2 FQGTGA. The CDR3 loop spans 13 amino acids. V was cut by 5 bases and J by 3 bases, with 11 bases left in between.

To note about this clone: A read error may be the cause here, since a much bigger clone is one base away. This chain uses TRBV7-8 with TRBJ1-1; a possible D gene is TRBD1 (5 bases). V was pared by 1 base and J by 6 bases, with 9 bases between. CDR3 length: 13 residues. The germline V gene encodes CDR1 SGHVS and CDR2 FQNEAQ. The CDR3 protein is CASSLEAGAEAFF. The CDR3 DNA follows: TGTGCCAGCAGCTTAGAAGCGGGGGCTGAAGCTTTCTTT.

The V gene is TRBV18, the J gene TRBJ1-4; 9 bases agree with TRBD1. Trimming cost V 2 bases and J 8 bases; bases outside gene matches: 12. This CDR3 is 17 amino acids long. Per germline, CDR1 KGHSH and CDR2 LQKENI. CDR3 residues: CASSPSPLGTGREKLFF. Written as DNA, the CDR3 is TGTGCCAGCTCACCAAGCCCTTTAGGGACAGGGAGAGAAAAACTGTTTTTT.

The V call is TRBV30, the J call TRBJ1-1; perhaps TRBD1 as D (5 bases). Germline CDR1 and CDR2: GTSNPN and SVGIG (reference sequence). V lost 1 base to trimming and J lost 11 bases, with 11 bases between them. The CDR3 totals 11 residues. DNA for the CDR3: TGTGCCTGGAGTGAAGGAGCAGGGGCTTTCTTT. It codes for CAWSEGAGAFF.

The rearrangement links TRBV5-5 to TRBJ1-2; D is possibly TRBD1 (6 bases). Trimming took off 4 bases at V and 4 bases at J, with 20 bases between the two ends. This CDR3 has 16 residues. Germline V gives CDR1 SGHKS, CDR2 YYEKEE (reference sequence). The DNA for the CDR3 is TGTGCCAGCAGCCCCGCCCGGACGGGGGGCGGCTATGGCTACACCTTC. Protein: CASSPARTGGGYGYTF.

This chain connects TRBV18 to TRBJ2-5; D might be TRBD1 or TRBD2, each matching 5 bases. The germline V gene has CDR1 KGHSH and CDR2 LQKENI. V shed 6 bases and J shed 4 bases, with 12 bases lying between them. The CDR3 is 13 residues long. The CDR3 spells CASSGPPGETQYF. The CDR3 DNA sequence: TGTGCCAGCTCGGGACCTCCTGGAGAGACCCAGTACTTC. The full variable domain, with the rest looked up from reference TRBV18 and TRBJ2-5, is NAGVMQNPRHLVRRRGQEARLRCSPMKGHSHVYWYRQLPEEGLKFMVYLQKENIIDESGMPKERFSAEFPKEGPSILRIQQVVRGDSAAYFCASSGPPGETQYFGPGTRLLVL.

The sample holds one count of this clone. The chain joins TRBV7-9 to TRBJ2-5; 9 bases fit TRBD1. The J call may be faulty, since TRBJ2-7 better matches the DNA end. Germline V gene sequence: CDR1 SEHNR, CDR2 FQNEAQ (reference sequence). The CDR3 sequence is 13 residues long. The CDR3 DNA reads as TGTGCCAGCAGCTTAACGACAGGGGGCGAGCAGTACTTC. Amino acids: CASSLTTGGEQYF.

The chain has TRBV18 and TRBJ2-5; 8 bases line up with TRBD1. This CDR3 has 15 residues. V lost 4 bases to trimming and J lost 2 bases; unmatched junction nucleotides: 6. From germline, CDR1 is KGHSH and CDR2 LQKENI. The CDR3 here is CASSLGGQVQETQYF. DNA for the CDR3: TGTGCCAGCTCACTTGGGGGACAGGTTCAAGAGACCCAGTACTTC.

This chain links TRBV18 with TRBJ1-4; 7 bases are a match to TRBD1. The junction had 4 bases not matched to a gene; V was cut back by 2 bases and J by 4 bases. The germline V gene encodes CDR1 KGHSH and CDR2 LQKENI. The CDR3 runs 15 residues. Here the CDR3 DNA reads TGTGCCAGCTCACCATCGACAGGGTATAATGAAAAACTGTTTTTT. It is translated as CASSPSTGYNEKLFF.

Only one count was recorded for this clone. The V gene is TRBV9, the J gene TRBJ1-1; D gene uncertain. V was clipped by 0 bases and J by 5 bases, with 14 bases between them. The V gene's germline CDR1 is SGDLS and CDR2 YYNGEE. The CDR3 length is 15 residues. CDR3: CASSVDGGRGTEAFF. The CDR3 DNA reads TGTGCCAGCAGCGTAGACGGCGGTCGGGGAACTGAAGCTTTCTTT.

The genes are TRBV6-6 and TRBJ1-5, with D unresolved. The ends were cut back, 0 bases at V and 0 bases at J, with 3 bases in the middle. CDR1 is MNHNY and CDR2 is SVGAGI in the germline V gene (reference sequence). The CDR3 totals 14 residues. CDR3 DNA: TGTGCCAGCAGTTACTCGTATAGCAATCAGCCCCAGCATTTT. Translation: CASSYSYSNQPQHF.

Here the CDR3 DNA reads TGTGCCAGCTCTTGGACAGGCCAATCCTACGAGCAGTACTTC. Amino acid sequence: CASSWTGQSYEQYF. The chain couples TRBV2 to TRBJ2-7, with 7 bases matching TRBD1. The CDR3 is 14 amino acids. Germline CDR1 and CDR2: SNHLY and FYNNEI. V gave up 8 bases and J gave up 1 base; unmatched junction bases: 8.

This clone was recorded once. This chain joins TRBV27 and TRBJ1-1; D unresolved. This CDR3 region has 19 residues. V shed 2 bases and J shed 0 bases, with 22 bases lying between them. The germline gives CDR1 MNHEY, CDR2 SMNVEV (reference sequence). In DNA, the CDR3 is TGTGCCAGCAGTTTACGGACTTCGAGAAATACACCCATGAACACTGAAGCTTTCTTT. Amino acids: CASSLRTSRNTPMNTEAFF.

V and J are TRBV15 and TRBJ2-5; D unclear. The germline gives CDR1 LNHNV, CDR2 YYDKDF (reference sequence). V lost 0 bases and J lost 1, with 6 bases in between. The CDR3 length is 14 residues. The CDR3 spells CATSRDKGQETQYF. Written as DNA, the CDR3 is TGTGCCACCAGCAGAGATAAAGGCCAAGAGACCCAGTACTTC.

The chain is built from TRBV7-9 and TRBJ1-4; the match to TRBD1 covers 8 bases. The V gene's germline CDR1 is SEHNR and CDR2 FQNEAQ (reference sequence). CDR3 length equals 16 residues. V dropped 4 bases and J dropped 8; count of bases not matched to a gene: 12. In nucleotides, the CDR3 is TGTGCCAGCAGCTCACGGACAGGGCGGAAAGGGGAAAAACTGTTTTTT. Protein sequence: CASSSRTGRKGEKLFF.